The 16 T cell receptor beta chains reported below all come from one sample, sequenced in a study of early T cells in non-severe SARS-CoV-2 infection. In TCRdb, the 5' RACE reads were re-called with MiXCR into one record per CDR3 protein. Among over 30,000 distinct CDR3 sequences, 5% were seen once, and the ten largest hold 11% to 15%. The material sequenced was whole blood. Every receptor here comes from an adult who was a healthcare worker with PCR-confirmed SARS-CoV-2 infection or an uninfected control (not recorded which).

The chain is built from TRBV5-1 and TRBJ2-7; tentatively, D is TRBD1 (7 bases). V shed 3 bases and J shed 6 bases, with 16 bases lying between them. The CDR3 runs 14 residues. CDR1 is SGHRS and CDR2 is YFSETQ in the germline V gene. CDR3 region: CASSSFGTAGEQYF. The CDR3 DNA reads TGCGCCAGCAGCTCCTTCGGGACAGCGGGCGAGCAGTACTTC.

The genes are TRBV2 and TRBJ1-2; D unresolved. Germline CDR1 is SNHLY and CDR2 is FYNNEI. V lost 6 bases, J lost 6 bases, and 11 bases lay in between. CDR3 length equals 12 residues. CDR3 loop: CASRSSAHGYTF. In DNA form, the CDR3 reads TGTGCCAGCAGGTCCAGCGCCCATGGCTACACCTTC.

This clonotype was counted between two and nine times. The CDR3 DNA sequence: TGTGCCAGCAGCCCCCAGACAGGGGAACAAGAGACCCAGTACTTC. It translates to CASSPQTGEQETQYF. The gene calls are TRBV7-2 and TRBJ2-5; the match to TRBD1 covers 8 bases. Trimming at V came to 5 bases and at J to 2 bases, leaving 7 bases not matched to a gene. CDR3 length equals 15 residues. Germline CDR1 SGHTA, CDR2 FQGNSA.

This clonotype was observed many times. V gene TRBV20-1 combines with J gene TRBJ2-7; D might be TRBD1 or TRBD2, each matching 5 bases. Germline V gives CDR1 DFQATT, CDR2 SNEGSKA (reference sequence). The ends were cut back, 6 bases at V and 2 bases at J, with 14 bases in the middle. The CDR3 is 13 amino acids. DNA for the CDR3: TGCAGTGCACCCGGGACCCCGACCTACGAGCAGTACTTC. Translation gives CSAPGTPTYEQYF.

This clonotype was counted ten times or more. This chain joins TRBV5-4 and TRBJ2-2; D may be TRBD1 (6 bases). The CDR3 runs 15 residues. The germline V and J ends were trimmed by 4 bases and 2 bases, with 12 bases remaining between them. The germline V gene encodes CDR1 SGHNT and CDR2 YYREEE (reference sequence). The CDR3 region is CASSPDRLNTGELFF. The CDR3, as DNA: TGTGCCAGCAGCCCGGACAGACTTAACACCGGGGAGCTGTTTTTT.

This chain uses TRBV10-1 with TRBJ2-7, with D possibly being TRBD1 (6 bases). Germline-derived CDR1 and CDR2 are WNHNN and SYGVQD (reference sequence). The CDR3 runs to 13 residues. Trimming cost V 0 bases and J 6 bases, with 9 bases left between them. The CDR3 spells CASSESGRGEQYF. The CDR3 DNA is TGCGCCAGCAGTGAGTCCGGCAGGGGCGAGCAGTACTTC.

A few counts support this clonotype. This chain connects TRBV3-1 to TRBJ1-5; D is uncertain. Trimming cost V 0 bases and J 4 bases, with 10 bases left between them. Germline V lookup: CDR1 LGHDT, CDR2 YNNKEL (reference sequence). The CDR3 totals 15 residues. Here the CDR3 reads CASSQDAARNQPQHF. As DNA, the CDR3 is TGTGCCAGCAGCCAAGATGCGGCCAGGAATCAGCCCCAGCATTTT.

The chain employs TRBV7-9 and TRBJ1-2; D gene unclear. Germline CDR1 reads SEHNR; CDR2 reads FQNEAQ (reference sequence). The ends were cut back, 2 bases at V and 8 bases at J, with 15 bases in the middle. This CDR3 is built from 14 residues. The CDR3 loop is CASSLLSAGSGYTF. DNA of the CDR3: TGTGCCAGCAGCTTACTGTCTGCGGGGAGCGGCTACACCTTC.

This clonotype was observed at least ten times. The junction does not match germline at one end; this may be a read error. This chain links TRBV7-9 with TRBJ2-3, with D uncertain. Germline CDR1 SEHNR, CDR2 FQNEAQ (reference sequence). This CDR3 contains 9 residues. This CDR3 reads CASSPKVGF. CDR3 sequence (DNA): TGTGCCAGCAGTCCAAAGGTCGGTTTT.

This clonotype was counted at least ten times. V gene TRBV7-6 combines with J gene TRBJ1-4; D uncertain. This CDR3 has 16 residues. Germline values: CDR1 SGHVS, CDR2 FNYEAQ. V dropped 5 bases and J dropped 2 bases, with 15 bases sitting between them. The CDR3: CASSVGSLNTNEKLFF. CDR3 coding DNA: TGTGCCAGCAGCGTGGGATCGCTCAACACTAATGAAAAACTGTTTTTT.

CDR3 sequence (DNA): TGTGCCAGCAGCGCCGCGGAGGGGCTCACCGGGGAGCTGTTTTTT. Protein: CASSAAEGLTGELFF. The rearrangement links TRBV7-6 to TRBJ2-2; weak D call: TRBD2 (6 bases). Germline CDR1 is SGHVS and CDR2 is FNYEAQ. V was pared by 5 bases and J by 4 bases, with 14 bases between. This CDR3 spans 15 amino acids.

This clonotype was detected a few times. The rearrangement links TRBV7-2 to TRBJ2-7, with D unresolved. Germline-derived CDR1 and CDR2 are SGHTA and FQGNSA. V was cut by 3 bases and J by 6 bases, with 9 bases left in between. This CDR3 is built from 12 residues. For the CDR3, the DNA is TGTGCCAGCAGCTTTAGCCGGGCCGAGCAGTACTTC. It codes for CASSFSRAEQYF.

Only a few counts were recorded for this clonotype. The rearrangement uses TRBV5-5 and TRBJ1-1; TRBD1 is a possible D gene (5 bases). The CDR3 length is 17 residues. Germline values: CDR1 SGHKS, CDR2 YYEKEE (reference sequence). With 3 bases removed from V and 3 bases from J, the gap between germline ends came to 21 bases. Here the CDR3 reads CASSWALGVQRDTEAFF. The CDR3 DNA reads TGTGCCAGCAGCTGGGCTCTAGGGGTCCAACGGGACACTGAAGCTTTCTTT.

The rearrangement links TRBV5-5 to TRBJ1-3; D is unresolved. Germline V CDR1 and CDR2: SGHKS, YYEKEE (reference sequence). CDR3 length: 14 residues. Trimming took off 1 base at V and 2 bases at J, with 7 bases between the two ends. In DNA form, the CDR3 reads TGTGCCAGCAGCTTGCAGCAGCCTGGAAACACCATATATTTT. Protein sequence: CASSLQQPGNTIYF.

This clonotype turned up a few times. The chain couples TRBV19 to TRBJ1-3; no definite D call. Germline-derived CDR1 and CDR2 are LNHDA and SQIVND (reference sequence). V dropped 5 bases and J dropped 0 bases, with 8 bases sitting between them. The CDR3 has 14 amino acids. The chain's CDR3 is CASSRASSGNTIYF. CDR3 nucleotide sequence: TGTGCCAGTAGTCGCGCCTCCTCTGGAAACACCATATATTTT.

This clonotype showed up many times. The chain combines TRBV20-1 with TRBJ1-2; D not certain. CDR3 length: 13 residues. V lost 5 bases to trimming and J lost 8 bases, with 18 bases between them. Per germline, CDR1 DFQATT and CDR2 SNEGSKA (reference sequence). DNA of the CDR3: TGCAGTGCTGACCCGGGAGGGATTCTGGGCTACACCTTC. It codes for CSADPGGILGYTF.